This entry lists 19 T cell receptor beta chains sequenced from one sample in a study of blood T cell repertoires in COVID-19. The repertoire was sequenced with immunoSEQ multiplex PCR; TCRdb's copy has only in-frame clones and lacks some. Among under 300,000 clones, about four fifths were seen once, and the ten largest hold 3.4%. Specimen: peripheral blood. These TCRs come from a woman under 30 with acute or convalescent COVID-19.

The gene calls are TRBV5-4 and TRBJ2-5; a possible D gene is TRBD1 (6 bases). Between the trimmed V and J ends, which lost 5 bases and 4 bases, there was a span of 9 bases. This CDR3 is 12 amino acids long. Germline-derived CDR1 and CDR2 are SGHNT and YYREEE (reference sequence). The CDR3 loop is CASRKDRETQYF. Here the CDR3 DNA reads TGTGCCAGCAGGAAGGACAGAGAGACCCAGTACTTC.

The CDR3 reads CASSSGTSSYEQYF. The DNA of the CDR3 is TGTGCCAGCAGTTCCGGGACTTCTTCCTACGAGCAGTACTTC. The V call is TRBV5-4, the J call TRBJ2-7, with a tentative D call TRBD2 (6 bases). The germline CDR1 and CDR2 sequences are SGHNT and YYREEE (reference sequence). The length of the CDR3 is 14 residues. Trimming left V 5 bases short and J 1 base short, with 13 bases between.

The chain is built from TRBV7-3 and TRBJ2-1, with 8 bases matching TRBD2. The V and J ends lost 2 bases and 4 bases, in that order; junction bases with no gene match: 1. CDR3 size: 14 residues. Germline V gene sequence: CDR1 SGHTA, CDR2 FQGTGA. The CDR3 protein is CASSLGTSYNEQFF. The CDR3 DNA reads TGTGCCAGCAGCTTAGGGACTAGTTACAATGAGCAGTTCTTC.

This chain links TRBV9 with TRBJ1-4; D is possibly TRBD1 (6 bases). With 2 bases removed from V and 5 bases from J, the gap between germline ends came to 16 bases. Germline V gives CDR1 SGDLS, CDR2 YYNGEE. This CDR3 contains 16 residues. CDR3 protein: CASSVAPGQINEKLFF. Here the CDR3 DNA reads TGTGCCAGCAGCGTCGCCCCCGGACAGATAAATGAAAAACTGTTTTTT.

A remark on this clone: This CDR3 is also generated by other DNA sequences in the sample. V and J are TRBV7-8 and TRBJ2-1; D perhaps matches TRBD2 (5 bases). V was shortened by 6 bases and J by 4 bases, with 7 bases between the two germline ends. This CDR3 spans 12 amino acids. The germline CDR1 and CDR2 sequences are SGHVS and FQNEAQ. The CDR3 spells CASRPGYNEQFF. In DNA, the CDR3 is TGTGCCAGCAGGCCGGGGTACAATGAGCAGTTCTTC.

V usage is TRBV19 and J usage is TRBJ2-6; no reliable D call. The CDR3 length is 14 residues. Germline V lookup: CDR1 LNHDA, CDR2 SQIVND (reference sequence). Trimming left V 2 bases short and J 1 base short, with 3 bases between. The CDR3 DNA reads TGTGCCAGTAGTATACAGTCTGGGGCCAACGTCCTGACTTTC. It codes for CASSIQSGANVLTF.

Turning to this clone: The junction and the germline gene differ at one end; a read error may be behind it. V usage is TRBV7-7 and J usage is TRBJ2-2, with D possibly being TRBD1 (5 bases). Germline CDR1 and CDR2: SSHAT and FNYEAQ (reference sequence). The CDR3 extends over 18 amino acids. CDR3 sequence reads: CASSLRQWADANTGELFF. Written as DNA, the CDR3 is TGTGCTAGCAGCTTACGACAGTGGGCGGACGCGAACACCGGGGAGCTGTTTTTT.

The CDR3 DNA is TGTGCCAGCAGCTTTATAACGGTTGGAAACACCATATATTTT. Protein: CASSFITVGNTIYF. The chain employs TRBV7-9 and TRBJ1-3; D uncertain. The V and J ends lost 3 bases and 3 bases respectively, with 9 bases between them. CDR1 is SEHNR and CDR2 is FQNEAQ in the germline V gene (reference sequence). This CDR3 contains 14 residues.

The chain links TRBV18 to TRBJ1-2; 7 bases match TRBD1. The CDR3 sequence is 13 residues long. V gave up 3 bases and J gave up 6 bases; unmatched junction bases: 4. Germline CDR1 is KGHSH and CDR2 is LQKENI. This chain's CDR3 is CASSPETGNGYTF. CDR3 coding DNA: TGTGCCAGCTCACCGGAGACAGGGAATGGCTACACCTTC.

The chain carries TRBV2 and TRBJ1-5, with 9 nucleotides matching TRBD1. Germline V gene sequence: CDR1 SNHLY, CDR2 FYNNEI. Trimming took 4 bases from V and 1 from J; bases not matched to a gene: 2. The CDR3 length is 15 residues. This CDR3 is CASSVQGASNQPQHF. In DNA form, the CDR3 reads TGTGCCAGCAGTGTACAGGGGGCAAGCAATCAGCCCCAGCATTTT. Based on the CDR3 plus reference TRBV2 and TRBJ1-5, the full variable domain is EPEVTQTPSHQVTQMGQEVILRCVPISNHLYFYWYRQILGQKVEFLVSFYNNEISEKSEIFDDQFSVERPDGSNFTLKIRSTKLEDSAMYFCASSVQGASNQPQHFGDGTRLSIL.

V usage is TRBV12-3 or TRBV12-4 and J usage is TRBJ2-5; the D gene is possibly TRBD2 (6 bases). V lost 3 bases to trimming and J lost 4 bases, with 9 bases between them. The CDR3 contains 13 residues. CDR3 coding DNA: TGTGCCAGCAGTTTCTCGGGAGTAGAGACCCAGTACTTC. Protein: CASSFSGVETQYF.

CDR3 bases: TGCGCCAGTACGGACAGGGAGGGGTATGGCTACACCTTC. It codes for CASTDREGYGYTF. The chain has TRBV5-1 and TRBJ1-2; 8 bases are shared with TRBD1. The CDR3 is 13 amino acids. The V gene's germline CDR1 is SGHRS and CDR2 YFSETQ. J was trimmed by 5 bases and V by 8 bases; bases with no gene match: 8.

This clone has ten or more counts. CDR3 in amino acids: CASSLMWGVTGELFF. CDR3 bases: TGTGCCAGCAGCTTAATGTGGGGCGTAACCGGGGAGCTGTTTTTT. This chain links TRBV11-2 with TRBJ2-2; D is possibly TRBD1 (5 bases). CDR1 is SGHAT and CDR2 is FQNNGV in the germline V gene. CDR3 length: 15 amino acids. V shed 2 bases and J shed 5 bases, with 12 bases lying between them.

The chain carries TRBV19 and TRBJ2-1, with TRBD2 as a possible D gene (6 bases). This CDR3 is 13 amino acids long. The germline V gene encodes CDR1 LNHDA and CDR2 SQIVND (reference sequence). V lost 6 bases and J lost 4, with 10 bases in between. CDR3 residues: CASSGSGYNEQFF. CDR3 in DNA: TGTGCCAGTAGCGGGAGTGGGTACAATGAGCAGTTCTTC.

Details on this clone: This sample also contains other DNA sequences that code for the same CDR3. The chain is built from TRBV30 and TRBJ1-2, with 10 bases that match TRBD1. Germline V lookup: CDR1 GTSNPN, CDR2 SVGIG (reference sequence). The ends lost 0 bases at V and 7 bases at J; junction bases unmatched: 2. CDR3 size: 13 residues. CDR3 region: CAWSVGTGVGYTF. Here the CDR3 DNA reads TGTGCCTGGAGTGTTGGGACAGGGGTTGGCTACACCTTC. The whole variable domain, filled in from reference TRBV30 and TRBJ1-2, reads SQTIHQWPATLVQPVGSPLSLECTVEGTSNPNLYWYRQAAGRGLQLLFYSVGIGQISSEVPQNLSASRPQDRQFILSSKKLLLSDSGFYLCAWSVGTGVGYTFGSGTRLTVV.

The rearrangement links TRBV19 to TRBJ1-3; TRBD1 matches 8 bases. This CDR3 contains 17 residues. With 5 bases clipped from V and 0 bases from J, the junction kept 9 bases outside the gene matches. In germline, CDR1 is LNHDA, CDR2 SQIVND (reference sequence). The CDR3 DNA is TGTGCCAGTAGTCTGGAGACAGGGGCCGTCTCTGGAAACACCATATATTTT. Amino acids: CASSLETGAVSGNTIYF.

The CDR3: CASSQEPTSGYEQYF. DNA of the CDR3: TGTGCCAGCAGCCAAGAACCTACTAGCGGCTACGAGCAGTACTTC. The V and J genes are TRBV4-2 and TRBJ2-7, with 8 bases matching TRBD2. Germline values: CDR1 LGHNA, CDR2 YNFKEQ. CDR3 length equals 15 residues. V lost 0 bases and J lost 3; bases outside the gene matches: 4.

In DNA form, the CDR3 reads TGTGCCAGCGAGGGACAGGGAAGCTATGGCTACACCTTC. Translating it yields CASEGQGSYGYTF. V gene TRBV7-8 combines with J gene TRBJ1-2, with 9 bases lining up with TRBD1. This CDR3 has 13 residues. Germline values: CDR1 SGHVS, CDR2 FQNEAQ. V dropped 8 bases and J dropped 4; count of bases not matched to a gene: 5.

The chain employs TRBV5-5 and TRBJ2-7; the D gene is possibly TRBD2 (5 bases). The ends were cut back, 2 bases at V and 2 bases at J, with 11 bases in the middle. This CDR3 is 14 amino acids long. Germline V gene data show CDR1 as SGHKS and CDR2 as YYEKEE (reference sequence). CDR3 bases: TGTGCCAGCAGCTTAGGTGAGCGGACCTACGAGCAGTACTTC. Translation gives CASSLGERTYEQYF.